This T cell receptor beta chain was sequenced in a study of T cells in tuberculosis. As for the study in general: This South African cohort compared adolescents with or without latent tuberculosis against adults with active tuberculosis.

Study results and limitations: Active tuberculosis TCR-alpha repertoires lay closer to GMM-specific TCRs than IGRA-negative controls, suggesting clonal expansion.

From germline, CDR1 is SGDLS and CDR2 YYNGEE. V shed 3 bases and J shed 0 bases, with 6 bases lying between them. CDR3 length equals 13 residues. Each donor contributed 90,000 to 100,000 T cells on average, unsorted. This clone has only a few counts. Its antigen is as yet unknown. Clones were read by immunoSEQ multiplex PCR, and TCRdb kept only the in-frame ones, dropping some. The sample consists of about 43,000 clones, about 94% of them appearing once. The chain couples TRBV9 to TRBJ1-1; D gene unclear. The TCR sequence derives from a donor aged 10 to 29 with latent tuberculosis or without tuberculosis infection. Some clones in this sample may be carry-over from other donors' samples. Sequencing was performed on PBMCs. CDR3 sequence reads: CASSAQMNTEAFF. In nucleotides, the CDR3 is TGTGCCAGCAGCGCCCAGATGAACACTGAAGCTTTCTTT.